Presented here are 5 T cell receptor beta chains from one specimen sequenced in a study of T cell responses to AZD1222 COVID-19 vaccine. Using immunoSEQ multiplex PCR, the repertoire was profiled, and TCRdb retains in-frame clones only, with some absent. Of 80,000 or so clones listed, about 80% are singletons. The material sequenced was peripheral blood, taken 28 days after the second dose of the MenACWY control vaccine. These receptors were collected from an adult who received the MenACWY meningococcal vaccine as a control.

By share of the sample, this clone is large. This sequence joins TRBV2 and TRBJ1-1; D unresolved. Trimming left V 4 bases short and J 3 bases short, with 9 bases between. CDR1 is SNHLY and CDR2 is FYNNEI in the germline V gene. The CDR3 spans 13 residues. In DNA form, the CDR3 reads TGTGCCAGCAGTGCAGGTAGTCACACTGAAGCTTTCTTT. Its protein is CASSAGSHTEAFF.

This chain connects TRBV28 to TRBJ1-5, with D possibly being TRBD1 (5 bases). There are 15 residues in the CDR3. Looked up from germline, CDR1 is MDHEN and CDR2 is SYDVKM. V was shortened by 5 bases and J by 6 bases, with 17 bases between the two germline ends. This CDR3 is CASSQQAGSGQPQHF. In DNA form, the CDR3 reads TGTGCCAGCAGTCAACAGGCTGGCAGTGGTCAGCCCCAGCATTTT.

The rearrangement joins TRBV6-2 or TRBV6-3 to TRBJ2-3; TRBD2 matches 8 bases. This CDR3 is 16 amino acids long. J was trimmed by 2 bases and V by 0 bases; bases with no gene match: 4. Germline CDR1 MNHEY, CDR2 SVGEGT. The CDR3 loop reads CASSYSDSGITDTQYF. The CDR3 DNA sequence: TGTGCCAGCAGTTACTCGGATAGCGGGATCACAGATACGCAGTATTTT.

The V call is TRBV4-1, the J call TRBJ2-7; 9 nucleotides line up with TRBD1. The germline gives CDR1 MGHRA, CDR2 YSYEKL. The CDR3 is made up of 17 amino acids. V gave up 2 bases and J gave up 4 bases; unmatched junction bases: 12. The CDR3 DNA follows: TGCGCCAGCAGCCAATACCCCCGGGACAGGGTAGAGTACGAGCAGTACTTC. It translates to CASSQYPRDRVEYEQYF.

The chain uses TRBV28 and TRBJ1-5; no reliable D call. From germline, CDR1 is MDHEN and CDR2 SYDVKM. The CDR3 contains 13 residues. Trimming left V 4 bases short and J 3 bases short, with 7 bases between. The CDR3 coding sequence is TGTGCCAGCAGTTCCGGTCTCAATCAGCCCCAGCATTTT. Amino acid sequence: CASSSGLNQPQHF.